Below, 10 T cell receptor beta chains from the same sample are listed, as sequenced in a study of cytomegalovirus exposure and HLA in healthy donors. Primers included in the PCR were 60 Vbeta and 13 Jbeta primers. Libraries were prepared by immunoSEQ multiplex PCR; TCRdb keeps only in-frame clonotypes and omits some of them. The profile covers some 160,000 clones, with approximately 80% appearing a single time and around 2.3% taken by the ten largest. Sequences were obtained from PBMCs. The receptor source for this set is a man aged 45-65 years in good health and CMV-seropositive.

The gene calls are TRBV21-1 and TRBJ1-1; TRBD1 was called by the table and not checked on the DNA. TRBV21-1 is annotated as a pseudogene. The CDR3 totals 17 residues. CDR3 region: CASSLRGQGARNTEAFF. The CDR3 DNA is TGTGCCAGCAGCCTACGTGGGCAGGGGGCGAGGAACACTGAAGCTTTCTTT.

CDR3 amino acids: CASRGGGLNEQFF. The CDR3 DNA reads as TGTGCCAGCAGGGGAGGGGGATTGAATGAGCAGTTCTTC. This chain connects TRBV6-1 to TRBJ2-1; D possibly corresponds to TRBD2 (7 bases). Trimming took off 6 bases at V and 7 bases at J, with 13 bases between the two ends. The germline V gene encodes CDR1 MNHNS and CDR2 SASEGT. The CDR3 totals 13 residues.

This clone has just a few counts. The chain is built from TRBV5-4 and TRBJ2-5; D may be TRBD1 (5 bases). The closer fit of TRBJ2-7 to the DNA end suggests the J call may be wrong. Germline CDR1 is SGHNT and CDR2 is YYREEE (reference sequence). CDR3 size: 16 residues. The CDR3 loop reads CASSLGGQGNAYEQYF. The CDR3, as DNA: TGTGCCAGCAGCTTGGGGGGCCAGGGAAACGCCTACGAGCAGTACTTC.

This chain links TRBV5-1 with TRBJ2-5, with 8 nucleotides matching TRBD1. Germline assignment: CDR1 SGHRS and CDR2 YFSETQ. The V and J ends lost 4 bases and 5 bases, in that order; junction bases with no gene match: 7. This CDR3 has 14 residues. The CDR3 loop reads CASSVGQAVETQYF. The CDR3 DNA follows: TGCGCCAGCAGCGTGGGACAGGCGGTCGAGACCCAGTACTTC.

This rearrangement joins TRBV28 to TRBJ1-2; D not certain. Between the trimmed V and J ends, which lost 8 bases and 8 bases, there was a span of 9 bases. The CDR3 consists of 10 residues. CDR1 and CDR2 from the germline V gene are MDHEN and SYDVKM. CDR3 protein: CASERGGYTF. The CDR3, as DNA: TGTGCCAGCGAGCGAGGAGGCTACACCTTC.

The chain employs TRBV7-2 and TRBJ1-2; D is ambiguous. V lost 5 bases to trimming and J lost 8 bases, with 12 bases between them. CDR1 is SGHTA, CDR2 FQGNSA, per germline. This CDR3 has 12 residues. This chain's CDR3 is CASSLRVAGYTF. CDR3 bases: TGTGCCAGCAGCCTACGGGTAGCGGGCTACACCTTC.

This chain uses TRBV4-1 with TRBJ1-2; D unclear. V lost 3 bases and J 7 bases, leaving 6 bases between the germline ends. The CDR3 spans 11 residues. Germline assignment: CDR1 MGHRA and CDR2 YSYEKL. CDR3 DNA sequence: TGCGCCAGCAGCCATTATAGTGGCTACACCTTC. Its protein is CASSHYSGYTF.

The V and J genes are TRBV5-4 and TRBJ2-5; TRBD2 might be the D (6 bases). This CDR3 contains 14 residues. Germline values: CDR1 SGHNT, CDR2 YYREEE (reference sequence). Deletions cut 0 bases from V and 5 bases from J, with 11 bases between. The chain's CDR3 is CASSLGLGMETQYF. In DNA form, the CDR3 reads TGTGCCAGCAGCTTGGGACTAGGGATGGAGACCCAGTACTTC. Supplemented by reference TRBV5-4 and TRBJ2-5, the full variable domain reads ETGVTQSPTHLIKTRGQQVTLRCSSQSGHNTVSWYQQALGQGPQFIFQYYREEENGRGNFPPRFSGLQFPNYSSELNVNALELDDSALYLCASSLGLGMETQYFGPGTRLLVL.

In its sample, this clone was seen a few times. The chain carries TRBV27 and TRBJ2-7, with 10 bases that match TRBD1. The CDR3 is 18 amino acids. Germline V gene lookup returns CDR1 MNHEY and CDR2 SMNVEV (reference sequence). J gave up 3 bases and V 3 bases, and 14 bases lay outside the gene matches. The CDR3 sequence: CASSFGFTGDRGFYEQYF. The CDR3 DNA reads TGTGCCAGCAGTTTTGGCTTTACAGGGGACAGGGGCTTCTACGAGCAGTACTTC.

The chain couples TRBV4-3 to TRBJ1-2; perhaps TRBD1 as D (5 bases). The CDR3 sequence is 16 residues long. Looked up from germline, CDR1 is LGHNA and CDR2 is YSLEER. The ends were cut back, 1 base at V and 4 bases at J, with 16 bases in the middle. The CDR3 bases are TGCGCCAGCAGCCAAGGCGACTTTTCAGGGCTCTATGGCTACACCTTC. Its translation is CASSQGDFSGLYGYTF.